One and the same sample provided the 25 T cell receptor beta chains below, sequenced in a study of cytomegalovirus exposure and HLA in healthy donors. Sequencing used immunoSEQ multiplex PCR; TCRdb keeps in-frame clones, though not all of them. Of tens of thousands of clones in the sample, 90% to 95% were seen once. The sequenced material came from PBMCs. The source is a woman aged 18-29 years in good health and CMV-seropositive.

The chain is built from TRBV10-3 and TRBJ2-7; 9 nucleotides match TRBD1. This CDR3 spans 14 amino acids. Trimming removed 10 bases from V and 7 bases from J; junction bases left unmatched: 14. Germline V lookup: CDR1 ENHRY, CDR2 SYGVKD. The DNA for the CDR3 is TGTGCCACCAGCTCCCGGGACAGGGTGATGGAGCAGTACTTC. It translates to CATSSRDRVMEQYF.

The chain is built from TRBV9 and TRBJ2-7; TRBD2 aligns across 7 bases. V shed 3 bases, J shed 6 bases, and the junction held 6 bases outside the gene matches. This CDR3 comprises 13 residues. Germline V gene sequence: CDR1 SGDLS, CDR2 YYNGEE. CDR3 in DNA: TGTGCCAGCAGCGCTTTAGGCGGGGGCGAGCAGTACTTC. It codes for CASSALGGGEQYF.

The rearrangement joins TRBV27 to TRBJ2-7, with D perhaps TRBD2 (6 bases). The V gene lost 0 bases and the J gene lost 6 bases, with 9 bases spanning the gap. Germline V gene lookup returns CDR1 MNHEY and CDR2 SMNVEV (reference sequence). This CDR3 has 13 amino acids. The CDR3: CASSLSVGGEQYF. The DNA of the CDR3 is TGTGCCAGCAGTTTATCCGTGGGGGGCGAGCAGTACTTC.

This clone occurred once. The genes are TRBV6-1 and TRBJ1-5, with D possibly matching TRBD1 (6 bases). Trimming cost V 4 bases and J 3 bases, with 25 bases left between them. The CDR3 is 19 residues long. Germline V gene lookup returns CDR1 MNHNS and CDR2 SASEGT. The CDR3: CASSASKLMSDRNNQPQHF. The CDR3 DNA is TGTGCCAGCAGTGCATCGAAGCTTATGTCGGACAGAAACAATCAGCCCCAGCATTTT.

CDR3 residues: CASIRGNTNEKLFF. The CDR3 DNA follows: TGTGCCAGCATTCGCGGGAACACTAATGAAAAACTGTTTTTT. The chain carries TRBV2 and TRBJ1-4; no reliable D call. With 7 bases removed from V and 2 bases from J, the gap between germline ends came to 11 bases. The CDR3 runs to 14 residues. Germline values: CDR1 SNHLY, CDR2 FYNNEI.

The V call is TRBV28, the J call TRBJ2-7; a possible D gene is TRBD1 (6 bases). From germline, CDR1 is MDHEN and CDR2 SYDVKM. Trimming took off 6 bases at V and 6 bases at J, with 18 bases between the two ends. The length of the CDR3 is 14 residues. The CDR3 nucleotides read TGTGCCAGCAGGGGTTCAGGGGAAGTGGGCGAGCAGTACTTC. Its translation: CASRGSGEVGEQYF.

CDR3 sequence reads: CASLMGAGGGNEQFF. CDR3 DNA: TGTGCCAGTTTGATGGGGGCGGGAGGAGGCAATGAGCAGTTCTTC. The J gene is TRBJ2-1, the V gene TRBV19, with TRBD2 matching 8 bases. Per the germline V gene, CDR1 is LNHDA and CDR2 is SQIVND (reference sequence). The CDR3 runs to 15 residues. J lost 6 bases, V lost 8 bases, and 12 bases had no gene match.

The rearrangement links TRBV6-5 to TRBJ2-1; no definite D call. V lost 5 bases, J lost 5 bases, and 13 bases lay in between. The CDR3 spans 14 residues. Germline CDR1 and CDR2: MNHEY and SVGAGI. The CDR3 nucleotides read TGTGCCAGCAGTAACCAAAATAGAAACAATGAGCAGTTCTTC. Translating gives CASSNQNRNNEQFF.

J is TRBJ2-2 and V is TRBV9; 7 bases are a match to TRBD1. Looked up from germline, CDR1 is SGDLS and CDR2 is YYNGEE. CDR3 size: 15 residues. With V trimmed by 6 bases and J by 5 bases, 10 bases remained unmatched. CDR3 amino acids: CASNIGGSGTGELFF. The CDR3 DNA sequence: TGTGCCAGCAACATAGGGGGCTCGGGAACCGGGGAGCTGTTTTTT.

V gene TRBV2 combines with J gene TRBJ2-5; a possible D gene is TRBD2 (5 bases). The CDR3 has 16 residues. Germline values: CDR1 SNHLY, CDR2 FYNNEI. Trimming pared 3 bases from V and 2 bases from J, leaving 16 bases between. CDR3 amino acids: CASSESTGVKQETQYF. CDR3 bases: TGTGCCAGCAGTGAGTCAACCGGGGTCAAGCAAGAGACCCAGTACTTC.

The sample holds one count of this clone. The chain's CDR3 is CASSLSSSVEQFF. The CDR3 region has the DNA TGTGCCAGCAGCTTGAGTAGTAGTGTTGAGCAGTTCTTC. V gene TRBV11-3 combines with J gene TRBJ2-1; the D is unclear. CDR3 size: 13 residues. Germline CDR1 is SGHNT and CDR2 is YENEEA. Trimming took off 3 bases at V and 9 bases at J, with 12 bases between the two ends.

The gene calls are TRBV7-3 and TRBJ1-4, with D maybe TRBD1 (5 bases). Deletions cut 2 bases from V and 5 bases from J, with 12 bases between. Germline V lookup: CDR1 SGHTA, CDR2 FQGTGA. The CDR3 is made up of 15 amino acids. CDR3 bases: TGTGCCAGCAGCTTAGGTCAGGGTAGGAATGAAAAACTGTTTTTT. Translation gives CASSLGQGRNEKLFF.

This rearrangement joins TRBV7-2 to TRBJ2-5; 10 bases match TRBD2. Germline trimming cut 5 bases from V and 5 bases from J; bases unmatched to any gene: 8. The CDR3 is 15 amino acids. Germline CDR1 SGHTA, CDR2 FQGNSA. The CDR3 spells CASSLSTSGTETQYF. For the CDR3, the DNA is TGTGCCAGCAGCCTATCAACTAGCGGGACCGAGACCCAGTACTTC.

This clone occurred once. The chain recombines TRBV28 with TRBJ1-5; the D gene is possibly TRBD1 (6 bases). Trimming removed 4 bases from V and 0 bases from J, with 13 bases in between. Germline CDR1 and CDR2: MDHEN and SYDVKM. The CDR3 consists of 16 residues. CDR3: CASSYLQGYSNQPQHF. CDR3 nucleotides: TGTGCCAGCAGTTACCTACAGGGTTATAGCAATCAGCCCCAGCATTTT. Variable domain in full (rest from reference TRBV28 and TRBJ1-5): DVKVTQSSRYLVKRTGEKVFLECVQDMDHENMFWYRQDPGLGLRLIYFSYDVKMKEKGDIPEGYSVSREKKERFSLILESASTNQTSMYLCASSYLQGYSNQPQHFGDGTRLSIL.

The chain couples TRBV27 to TRBJ1-6; D gene uncertain. Germline V lookup: CDR1 MNHEY, CDR2 SMNVEV (reference sequence). V lost 6 bases and J lost 6, with 15 bases in between. The CDR3 sequence is 15 residues long. This CDR3 is CASSARVVRNSPLHF. CDR3 sequence (DNA): TGTGCCAGCAGCGCGAGGGTAGTGCGTAATTCACCCCTCCACTTT.

The rearrangement uses TRBV9 and TRBJ2-7, with 7 bases matching TRBD1. Trimming cost V 3 bases and J 6 bases; bases outside gene matches: 9. This CDR3 has 14 amino acids. In germline, CDR1 is SGDLS, CDR2 YYNGEE. The CDR3 spells CASSAGRRGSEQYF. The CDR3 DNA follows: TGTGCCAGCAGCGCAGGTCGCAGGGGGAGCGAGCAGTACTTC.

V and J are TRBV9 and TRBJ1-2, with D maybe TRBD1 (6 bases). The CDR3 contains 14 residues. Trimming took 4 bases from V and 8 from J, leaving 18 bases between them. The germline CDR1 and CDR2 sequences are SGDLS and YYNGEE. This CDR3 reads CASSTSRQAGGYTF. CDR3 DNA sequence: TGTGCCAGCAGCACGTCGAGACAGGCGGGCGGCTACACCTTC.

There are a few counts of this clone. V gene TRBV5-4 combines with J gene TRBJ2-7; possibly TRBD2 for D (5 bases). Trimming left V 0 bases short and J 4 bases short, with 5 bases between. CDR1 SGHNT and CDR2 YYREEE come from the germline V gene (reference sequence). The CDR3 has 12 amino acids. The CDR3 DNA reads as TGTGCCAGCAGCTTGGGAGGGTACGAGCAGTACTTC. Its protein product is CASSLGGYEQYF. The full variable domain, its missing parts supplied by reference TRBV5-4 and TRBJ2-7, is ETGVTQSPTHLIKTRGQQVTLRCSSQSGHNTVSWYQQALGQGPQFIFQYYREEENGRGNFPPRFSGLQFPNYSSELNVNALELDDSALYLCASSLGGYEQYFGPGTRLTVT.

The J gene is TRBJ2-1, the V gene TRBV28; no firm D call. The length of the CDR3 is 14 residues. V shed 3 bases and J shed 4 bases, with 10 bases lying between them. Germline V gene sequence: CDR1 MDHEN, CDR2 SYDVKM. The CDR3 reads CASSFVARYNEQFF. The CDR3 DNA sequence: TGTGCCAGCAGTTTCGTTGCTAGGTACAATGAGCAGTTCTTC.

The J gene is TRBJ2-1, the V gene TRBV7-9, with unresolved D. The CDR3 consists of 14 residues. Trimming took 6 bases from V and 4 from J, leaving 13 bases between them. In germline, CDR1 is SEHNR, CDR2 FQNEAQ (reference sequence). Written as DNA, the CDR3 is TGTGCCAGCAGGCCTGCCCTAATATACAATGAGCAGTTCTTC. Residues: CASRPALIYNEQFF.

The chain carries TRBV5-1 and TRBJ2-1, with D unclear. The V end was cut by 2 bases, the J end by 6 bases, with 12 bases between. Germline V gene lookup returns CDR1 SGHRS and CDR2 YFSETQ. CDR3 size: 14 residues. CDR3 region: CASSFIRVSNEQFF. The DNA of the CDR3 is TGCGCCAGCAGCTTTATCCGTGTCTCCAATGAGCAGTTCTTC.

The chain uses TRBV6-6 and TRBJ1-4; no clear D. Looked up from germline, CDR1 is MNHNY and CDR2 is SVGAGI (reference sequence). Trimming removed 2 bases at V and 9 bases at J, with 7 bases between. CDR3 length: 12 amino acids. CDR3 sequence: CASSYEDQKLFF. DNA for the CDR3: TGTGCCAGCAGTTACGAGGATCAAAAACTGTTTTTT.

This sequence joins TRBV18 and TRBJ2-3; the match to TRBD1 covers 7 bases. Germline V gene lookup returns CDR1 KGHSH and CDR2 LQKENI. J gave up 4 bases and V 6 bases, and 1 base lay outside the gene matches. The CDR3 runs 12 residues. The CDR3 region has the DNA TGTGCCAGCTCCACAGGGGCAGATACGCAGTATTTT. Translation: CASSTGADTQYF.

The genes are TRBV28 and TRBJ2-7, with TRBD2 matching over 12 bases. Germline V gene sequence: CDR1 MDHEN, CDR2 SYDVKM. V lost 5 bases and J lost 7; bases outside the gene matches: 9. This CDR3 region has 15 residues. CDR3 amino acids: CASSVPGLAGREQYF. CDR3 coding DNA: TGTGCCAGCAGTGTACCCGGACTAGCGGGACGGGAGCAGTACTTC. Complete variable domain (other parts from reference TRBV28 and TRBJ2-7): DVKVTQSSRYLVKRTGEKVFLECVQDMDHENMFWYRQDPGLGLRLIYFSYDVKMKEKGDIPEGYSVSREKKERFSLILESASTNQTSMYLCASSVPGLAGREQYFGPGTRLTVT.

V usage is TRBV7-2 and J usage is TRBJ1-5; D remains unclear. Germline V gene lookup returns CDR1 SGHTA and CDR2 FQGNSA. V lost 1 base, J lost 7 bases, and 8 bases lay in between. The CDR3 has 13 residues. CDR3: CASSLGPKQPQHF. For the CDR3, the DNA is TGTGCCAGCAGCTTAGGGCCGAAGCAGCCCCAGCATTTT.